The rows below give T cell receptor beta chains drawn from one sample of a study of post-analysis software for immune sequencing data. TCRdb processed the PCR reads anew with MiXCR; each CDR3 protein has one entry. This repertoire shows some 700,000 distinct CDR3 sequences, approximately 59% found once; its top ten account for approximately 11%. The specimen sequenced was blood. Receptors were obtained from a girl under 10 years old with multiple sclerosis. The CDR3 runs from the conserved cysteine through the conserved F or W. D genes are given only for firm matches. Clone size is shown for a subset of rows, as once, few, many or a class of expanded clone.

cdr3_aa cdr3_nt j_call d_call clone_size v_call
CASSYPGLAVTSSYNEQFF TGTGCCAGCAGCTACCCGGGACTAGCGGTTACGAGCTCCTACAATGAGCAGTTCTTC TRBJ2-1 TRBD2 NA TRBV7-2
CASSVSGGHEQFF TGCGCCAGCAGTGTTAGCGGGGGCCATGAGCAGTTCTTC TRBJ2-1 TRBD2 NA TRBV10-2
CASSPRDSEGYGYTF TGTGCCAGCTCACCCAGGGACAGCGAAGGCTATGGCTACACCTTC TRBJ1-2 TRBD1 few TRBV18
CASSLEGQGRYNEQFF TGCGCCAGCAGCTTGGAGGGACAGGGAAGGTACAATGAGCAGTTCTTC TRBJ2-1 TRBD1 few TRBV5-1
CSVVGTGGDGYTF TGCAGCGTTGTCGGGACAGGGGGCGATGGCTACACCTTC TRBJ1-2 TRBD1 NA TRBV29-1
CASSFAGGDYEQYF TGCGCCAGCAGCTTCGCAGGGGGTGACTACGAGCAGTACTTC TRBJ2-7 TRBD1 NA TRBV5-1
CSARGRSGGVQPQHF TGCAGTGCCCGGGGCCGAAGTGGGGGCGTGCAGCCCCAGCATTTT TRBJ1-5 NA NA TRBV20-1
CASSYQAGDIYNEQFF TGTGCCAGCAGTTACCAAGCGGGAGACATCTACAATGAGCAGTTCTTC TRBJ2-1 TRBD2 NA TRBV6-2/TRBV6-3
CASSYLSGGTDTQYF TGTGCCAGCAGCTACCTTAGCGGGGGCACAGATACGCAGTATTTT TRBJ2-3 TRBD2 once TRBV5-5
CASSPSGTGGAETQYF TGTGCCAGCAGCCCCTCCGGGACAGGGGGCGCAGAGACCCAGTACTTC TRBJ2-5 TRBD1 NA TRBV28
CASSQVSHNEQFF TGTGCCAGCAGCCAAGTCTCCCACAATGAGCAGTTCTTC TRBJ2-1 NA NA TRBV14
CASSNHGNTIYF TGTGCCAGCAGCAATCATGGAAACACCATATATTTT TRBJ1-3 NA few TRBV12-3/TRBV12-4
CSVAGLGTEAFF TGCAGCGTTGCAGGGCTCGGCACTGAAGCTTTCTTT TRBJ1-1 NA NA TRBV29-1
CSGRIRGDQPQHF TGCAGCGGGAGGATAAGGGGGGATCAGCCCCAGCATTTT TRBJ1-5 NA NA TRBV29-1
CASRVSRGEQFF TGTGCCAGCAGGGTCTCGCGGGGGGAGCAGTTCTTC TRBJ2-1 TRBD2 few TRBV12-3/TRBV12-4
CSASVLAGDTDTQYF TGCAGTGCTAGCGTCCTAGCGGGAGATACAGATACGCAGTATTTT TRBJ2-3 TRBD2 few TRBV20-1
CASSPGLAGAQETQYF TGTGCTAGCAGCCCCGGACTAGCGGGAGCACAAGAGACCCAGTACTTC TRBJ2-5 TRBD2 NA TRBV7-7
CASSPRGATNYGYTF TGTGCCAGCAGCCCACGAGGGGCTACTAACTATGGCTACACCTTC TRBJ1-2 NA NA TRBV3-1